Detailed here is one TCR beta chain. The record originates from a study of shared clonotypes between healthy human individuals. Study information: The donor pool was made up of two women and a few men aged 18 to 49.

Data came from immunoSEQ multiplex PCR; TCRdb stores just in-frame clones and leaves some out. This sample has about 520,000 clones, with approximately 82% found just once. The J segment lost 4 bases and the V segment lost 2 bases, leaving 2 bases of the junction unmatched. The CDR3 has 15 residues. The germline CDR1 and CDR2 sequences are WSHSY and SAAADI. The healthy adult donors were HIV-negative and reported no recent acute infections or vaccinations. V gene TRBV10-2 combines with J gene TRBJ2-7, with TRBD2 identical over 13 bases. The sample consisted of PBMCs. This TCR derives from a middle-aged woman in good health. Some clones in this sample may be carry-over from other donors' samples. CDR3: CASSEGTSGIYEQYF. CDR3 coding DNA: TGCGCCAGCAGTGAGGGGACTAGCGGGATTTACGAGCAGTACTTC.